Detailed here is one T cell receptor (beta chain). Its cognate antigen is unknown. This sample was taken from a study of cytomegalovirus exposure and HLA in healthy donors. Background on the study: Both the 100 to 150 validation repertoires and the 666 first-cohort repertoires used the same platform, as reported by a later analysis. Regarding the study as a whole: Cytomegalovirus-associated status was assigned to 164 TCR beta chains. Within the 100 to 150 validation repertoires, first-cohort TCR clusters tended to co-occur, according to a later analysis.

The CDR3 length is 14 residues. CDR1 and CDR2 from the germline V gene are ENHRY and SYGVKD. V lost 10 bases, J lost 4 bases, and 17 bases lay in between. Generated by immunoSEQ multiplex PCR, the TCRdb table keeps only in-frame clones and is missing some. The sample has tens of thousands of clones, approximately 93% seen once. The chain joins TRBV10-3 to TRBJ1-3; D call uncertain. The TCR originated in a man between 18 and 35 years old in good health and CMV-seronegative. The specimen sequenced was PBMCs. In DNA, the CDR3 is TGTGCCACCGGTCGACTGGGTGGAGGAAACACCATATATTTT. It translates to CATGRLGGGNTIYF.